This T cell receptor (beta chain) originates from a study of tumor and adjacent non-tumor tissue in lung cancer. Study in general: The patients, 10 to 11 men and four to six women, were roughly 30 to 80 with stage I to III disease. Study outcomes and limitations: Shorter survival was associated with higher TCR diversity in tumors. Tumor tissue had significantly higher TCR diversity than normal lung.

No cell sorting was done before RNA was extracted from the tissue. V gave up 9 bases and J gave up 3 bases, with 5 bases separating them. Germline V gene sequence: CDR1 MDHEN, CDR2 SYDVKM. The CDR3 consists of 11 residues. This clonotype showed up just a few times. Its antigen is as yet unknown. The library came from three nested PCR rounds adapted from ARM-PCR protocols. TCRdb re-derived calls from the multiplex PCR reads in MiXCR, one entry per CDR3 protein. The data contain under 95,000 distinct CDR3 sequences, roughly 66% of them singletons. The chain links TRBV28 to TRBJ2-2; unclear D gene. This clonotype was obtained from a man aged 55 to 70 with non-small cell lung cancer. Sequenced: lung tumor tissue. In DNA form, the CDR3 reads TGTGCCAGTCTCTACACCGGGGAGCTGTTTTTT. This gives the protein CASLYTGELFF.